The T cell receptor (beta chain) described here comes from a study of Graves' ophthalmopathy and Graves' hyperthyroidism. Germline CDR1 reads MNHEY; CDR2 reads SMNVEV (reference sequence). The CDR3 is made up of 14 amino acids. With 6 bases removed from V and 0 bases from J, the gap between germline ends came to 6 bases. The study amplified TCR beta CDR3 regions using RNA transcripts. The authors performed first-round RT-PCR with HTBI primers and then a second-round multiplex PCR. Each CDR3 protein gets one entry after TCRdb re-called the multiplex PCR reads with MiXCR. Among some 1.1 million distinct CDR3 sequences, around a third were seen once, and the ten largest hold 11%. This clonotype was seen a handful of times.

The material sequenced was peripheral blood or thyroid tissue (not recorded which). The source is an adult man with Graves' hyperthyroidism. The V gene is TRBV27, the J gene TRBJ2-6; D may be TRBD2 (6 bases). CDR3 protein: CASRLASGANVLTF. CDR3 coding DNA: TGTGCCAGCAGACTAGCCTCTGGGGCCAACGTCCTGACTTTC.